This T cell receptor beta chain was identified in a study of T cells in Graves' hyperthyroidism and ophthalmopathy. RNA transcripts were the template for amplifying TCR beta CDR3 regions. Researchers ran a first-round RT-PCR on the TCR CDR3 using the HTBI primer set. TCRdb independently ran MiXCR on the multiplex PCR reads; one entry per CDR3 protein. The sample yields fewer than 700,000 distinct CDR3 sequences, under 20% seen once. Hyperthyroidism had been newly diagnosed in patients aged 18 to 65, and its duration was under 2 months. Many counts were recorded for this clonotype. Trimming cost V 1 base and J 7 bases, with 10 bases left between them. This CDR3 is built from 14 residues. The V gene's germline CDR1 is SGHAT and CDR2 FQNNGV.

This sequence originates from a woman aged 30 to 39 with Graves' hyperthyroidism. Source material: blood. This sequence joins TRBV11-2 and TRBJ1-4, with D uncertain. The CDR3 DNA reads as TGTGCCAGCAGCTTAGGGTCCCAGCTTGAAAAACTGTTTTTT. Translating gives CASSLGSQLEKLFF.